One TCR beta chain is described in this entry. The sample is drawn from a study of T cells in Graves' hyperthyroidism and ophthalmopathy. Trimming cost V 2 bases and J 6 bases; bases outside gene matches: 3. The CDR3 sequence is 14 residues long. Germline values: CDR1 SGHTA, CDR2 FQGTGA. Recently diagnosed hyperthyroidism of less than 2 months' duration affected patients aged 18 to 65. Every diagnosis used clinical symptoms, serum thyroxine and TRAb, thyroid ultrasound and orbital computed tomography. It was RNA transcripts that yielded the amplified TCR beta CDR3 regions. With the HTBI primer set, the TCR CDR3 went through a first round of RT-PCR. Each CDR3 protein gets one entry after TCRdb re-called the multiplex PCR reads with MiXCR. The table includes 800,000 or so distinct CDR3 sequences, over 35% detected once.

This TCR was recovered from a man aged 18 to 35 with Graves' hyperthyroidism. This sequence joins TRBV7-3 and TRBJ2-1; 8 nucleotides agree with TRBD2. Sequenced material: blood. CDR3 residues: CASSLGSGANEQFF. The DNA of the CDR3 is TGTGCCAGCAGCTTAGGTAGCGGGGCCAATGAGCAGTTCTTC.